What follows describes a single TCR beta chain. These data originate in a study of human T cells and chemical hapten exposure. The time point is: patch test 1, 2 weeks after DPC sensitization. Treatment specified: therapeutic diphenylcyclopropenone sensitization with weekly scalp DPC. During construction of the library, unique molecular identifiers were attached to individual cDNA molecules for quantitative, reproducible TCR counting. In the study's own analysis: Around 91,000 TCRs per sample was the median, with a range of roughly 23,224 to 750,000. MiXCR, run by TCRdb on the RACE reads, gives a single entry per CDR3 protein. TCRdb, not the original authors, processed these V and J calls. The sample lists about 100,000 distinct CDR3 sequences; about 11% were seen once. Trimming pared 7 bases from V and 2 bases from J, leaving 11 bases between. CDR3 length: 14 residues. Germline-derived CDR1 and CDR2 are SNHLY and FYNNEI.

The specimen was whole blood, collected in connection with sensitization to the hapten diphenylcyclopropenone (DPC). The sequence was collected from a man aged 40-55 years with alopecia areata. Some clones in this sample may be carry-over from other donors' samples. The chain links TRBV2 to TRBJ1-4; no definite D call. The CDR3 sequence: CASISSYTNEKLFF. DNA of the CDR3: TGTGCCAGCATATCGTCGTACACTAATGAAAAACTGTTTTTT.